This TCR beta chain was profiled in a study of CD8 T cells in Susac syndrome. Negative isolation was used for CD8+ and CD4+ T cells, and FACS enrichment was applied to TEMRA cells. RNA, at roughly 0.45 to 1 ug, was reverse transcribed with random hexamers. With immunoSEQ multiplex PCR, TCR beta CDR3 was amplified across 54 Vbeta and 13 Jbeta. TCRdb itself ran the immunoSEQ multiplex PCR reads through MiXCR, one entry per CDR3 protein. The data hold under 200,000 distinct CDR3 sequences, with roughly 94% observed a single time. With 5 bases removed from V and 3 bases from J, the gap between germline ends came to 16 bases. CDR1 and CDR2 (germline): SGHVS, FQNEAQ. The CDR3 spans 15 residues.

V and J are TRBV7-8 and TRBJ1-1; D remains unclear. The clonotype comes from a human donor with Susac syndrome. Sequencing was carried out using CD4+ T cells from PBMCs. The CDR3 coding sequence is TGTGCCAGCAGCGGTGGACGGTACGGAGACACTGAAGCTTTCTTT. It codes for CASSGGRYGDTEAFF.